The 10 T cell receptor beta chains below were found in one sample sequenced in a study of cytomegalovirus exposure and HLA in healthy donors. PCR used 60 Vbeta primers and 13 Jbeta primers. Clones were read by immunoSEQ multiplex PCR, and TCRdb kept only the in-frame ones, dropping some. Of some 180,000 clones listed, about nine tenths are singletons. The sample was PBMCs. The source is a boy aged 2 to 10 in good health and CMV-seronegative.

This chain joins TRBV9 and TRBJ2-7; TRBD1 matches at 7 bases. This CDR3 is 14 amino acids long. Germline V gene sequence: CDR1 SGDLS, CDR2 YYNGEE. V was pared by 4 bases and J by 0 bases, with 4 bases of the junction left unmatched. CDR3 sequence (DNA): TGTGCCAGCAGCCCCGGGACAGACTCCTACGAGCAGTACTTC. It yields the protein CASSPGTDSYEQYF. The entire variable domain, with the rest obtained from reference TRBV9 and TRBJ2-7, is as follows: DSGVTQTPKHLITATGQRVTLRCSPRSGDLSVYWYQQSLDQGLQFLIQYYNGEERAKGNILERFSAQQFPDLHSELNLSSLELGDSALYFCASSPGTDSYEQYFGPGTRLTVT.

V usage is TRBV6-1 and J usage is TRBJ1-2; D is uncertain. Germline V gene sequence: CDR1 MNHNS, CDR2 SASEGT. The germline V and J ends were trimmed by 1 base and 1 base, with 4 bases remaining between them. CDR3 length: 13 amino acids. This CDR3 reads CASSEGINYGYTF. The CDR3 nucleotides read TGTGCCAGCAGTGAAGGTATTAACTATGGCTACACCTTC.

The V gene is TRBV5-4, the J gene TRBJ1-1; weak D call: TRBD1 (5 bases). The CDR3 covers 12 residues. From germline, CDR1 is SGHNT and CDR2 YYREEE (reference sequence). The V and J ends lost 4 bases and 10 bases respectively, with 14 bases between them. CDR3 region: CASSGGTDRAFF. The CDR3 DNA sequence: TGTGCCAGCAGCGGAGGGACCGATAGAGCTTTCTTT.

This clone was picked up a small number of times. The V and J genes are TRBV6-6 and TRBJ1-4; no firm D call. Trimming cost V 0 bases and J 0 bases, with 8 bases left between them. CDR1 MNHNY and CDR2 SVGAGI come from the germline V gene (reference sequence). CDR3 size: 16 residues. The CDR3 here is CASSYSLATTNEKLFF. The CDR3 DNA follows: TGTGCCAGCAGTTACTCGCTCGCGACAACTAATGAAAAACTGTTTTTT.

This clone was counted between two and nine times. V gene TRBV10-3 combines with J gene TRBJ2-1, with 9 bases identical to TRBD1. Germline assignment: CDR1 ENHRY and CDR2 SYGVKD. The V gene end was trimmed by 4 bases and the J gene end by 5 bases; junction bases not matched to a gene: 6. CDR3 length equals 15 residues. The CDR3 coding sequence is TGTGCCATCAGTGGCCACAGGGGGCAGGACAATGAGCAGTTCTTC. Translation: CAISGHRGQDNEQFF.

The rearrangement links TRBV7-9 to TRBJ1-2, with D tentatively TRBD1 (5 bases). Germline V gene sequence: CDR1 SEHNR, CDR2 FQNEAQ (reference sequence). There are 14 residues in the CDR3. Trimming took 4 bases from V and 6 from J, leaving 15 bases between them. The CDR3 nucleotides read TGTGCCAGCAGCTGGGGGGACGGCAGAAATGGCTACACCTTC. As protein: CASSWGDGRNGYTF.

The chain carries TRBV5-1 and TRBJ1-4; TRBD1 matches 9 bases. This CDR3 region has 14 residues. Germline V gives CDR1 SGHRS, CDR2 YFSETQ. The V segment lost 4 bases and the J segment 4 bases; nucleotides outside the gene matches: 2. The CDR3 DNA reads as TGCGCCAGCAGCACGACAGGGGGTAATGAAAAACTGTTTTTT. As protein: CASSTTGGNEKLFF.

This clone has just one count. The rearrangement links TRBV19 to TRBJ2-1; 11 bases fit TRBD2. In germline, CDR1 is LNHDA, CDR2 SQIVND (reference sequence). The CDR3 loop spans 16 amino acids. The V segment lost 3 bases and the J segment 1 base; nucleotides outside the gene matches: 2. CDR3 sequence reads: CASSILAGGSYNEQFF. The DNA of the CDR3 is TGTGCCAGTAGTATCTTAGCGGGAGGGTCCTACAATGAGCAGTTCTTC.

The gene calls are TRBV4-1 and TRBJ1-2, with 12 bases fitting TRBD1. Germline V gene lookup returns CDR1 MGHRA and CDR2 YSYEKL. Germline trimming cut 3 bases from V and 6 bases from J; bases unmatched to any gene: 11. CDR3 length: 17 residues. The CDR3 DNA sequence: TGCGCCAGCAGCCAGCCGCCGGGACAGGGGGCGTTAGATGGCTACACCTTC. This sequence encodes CASSQPPGQGALDGYTF.

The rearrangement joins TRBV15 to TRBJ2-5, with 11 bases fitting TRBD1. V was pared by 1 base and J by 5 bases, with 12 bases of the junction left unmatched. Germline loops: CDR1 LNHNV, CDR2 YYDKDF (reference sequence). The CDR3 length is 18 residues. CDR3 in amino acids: CATSRGLRTGGAGETQYF. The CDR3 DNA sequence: TGTGCCACCAGCAGAGGTTTGAGGACAGGGGGCGCGGGGGAGACCCAGTACTTC.